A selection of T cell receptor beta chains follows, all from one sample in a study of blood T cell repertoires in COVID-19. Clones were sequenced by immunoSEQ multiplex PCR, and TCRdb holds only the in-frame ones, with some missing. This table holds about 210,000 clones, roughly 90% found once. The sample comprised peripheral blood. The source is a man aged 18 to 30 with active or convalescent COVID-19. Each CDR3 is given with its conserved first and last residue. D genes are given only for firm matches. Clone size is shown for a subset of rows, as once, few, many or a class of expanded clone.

TGTGCCAGCGGTTACTCCGAGGGGAACACTGAAGCTTTCTTT	CASGYSEGNTEAFF	14	TRBV6-5	TRBJ1-1	NA	once
TGTGCCAGCCGACTCTCCTCTGGGGCCAACGTCCTGACTTTC	CASRLSSGANVLTF	14	TRBV19	TRBJ2-6	NA	NA
TGTGCCAGCAGCGCTACTAGCGGCTACGAGCAGTACTTC	CASSATSGYEQYF	13	TRBV9	TRBJ2-7	TRBD2	NA
TGTGCCAGTAGTATTGGCCCGTTCACCGGGGAGCTGTTTTTT	CASSIGPFTGELFF	14	TRBV19	TRBJ2-2	NA	NA
TGTGCCATCAGTTCTAGGAGCACAGATACGCAGTATTTT	CAISSRSTDTQYF	13	TRBV10-3	TRBJ2-3	NA	NA
TGTGCCAGCAGCTTAGTCGGTAGCGGGATCACAGATACGCAGTATTTT	CASSLVGSGITDTQYF	16	TRBV11-2	TRBJ2-3	TRBD2	NA
TGTGCCAGCAGCTCCCTCCAAGAGACCCAGTACTTC	CASSSLQETQYF	12	TRBV7-6	TRBJ2-5	NA	NA
TGTGCCAGCTCACCATTGGCCACTGAAGCTTTCTTT	CASSPLATEAFF	12	TRBV18	TRBJ1-1	NA	once
TGTGCCAGCAGCTTGCGGGAACAGAGCTTCGGGGAGCTGTTTTTT	CASSLREQSFGELFF	15	TRBV7-9	TRBJ2-2	NA	NA
TGCGCCCGAGAAGGGACAGTCCAAGAGACCCAGTACTTC	CAREGTVQETQYF	13	TRBV10-2	TRBJ2-5	TRBD1	NA
TGTGCCAGTAGTAAGGGACAGGAAGTACAATGGAGCAATCAGCCCCAGCATTTT	CASSKGQEVQWSNQPQHF	18	TRBV19	TRBJ1-5	TRBD1	NA
TGTGCCAGCAGCCCACAGGGTGGTCAGCCCCAGCATTTT	CASSPQGGQPQHF	13	TRBV7-9	TRBJ1-5	NA	NA
TGCGCCAGCAGCTTTAGCCCGAATCAGCCCCAGCATTTT	CASSFSPNQPQHF	13	TRBV5-1	TRBJ1-5	NA	NA
TGTGCCAGCAGTTCTCGGACAGGGCCCACCGGGGAGCTGTTTTTT	CASSSRTGPTGELFF	15	TRBV25-1	TRBJ2-2	TRBD1	NA
TGTGCCAGCAGTTTACCAAACACAGATACGCAGTATTTT	CASSLPNTDTQYF	13	TRBV12-3/TRBV12-4	TRBJ2-3	NA	NA
TGCAGTGCCAGCCTAGAGAATGAGCAGTTCTTC	CSASLENEQFF	11	TRBV20-1	TRBJ2-1	NA	NA
TGTGCCAGCAGCTCACAGGGGGGGAGCCACTACGAGCAGTACTTC	CASSSQGGSHYEQYF	15	TRBV7-6	TRBJ2-7	NA	NA
TGCGCCAGCAGCCAAATAGCGGACACCGGGGAGCTGTTTTTT	CASSQIADTGELFF	14	TRBV4-3	TRBJ2-2	NA	NA
TGTGCCAGCAGCGCGTCAAATGCGGGTCTACATAATTCACCCCTCCACTTT	CASSASNAGLHNSPLHF	17	TRBV7-9	TRBJ1-6	NA	NA
TGTGCCAGCAGCTTAACAGGGACTAATGAAAAACTGTTTTTT	CASSLTGTNEKLFF	14	TRBV6-6	TRBJ1-4	NA	NA
TGTGCCAGCAGCGATGGGACAGGGCCGACGTCCTTC	CASSDGTGPTSF	12	TRBV7-9	TRBJ2-4	TRBD1	NA
TGTGCCAGCAGTGGCAGGGATTTCTCTGGAAACACCATATATTTT	CASSGRDFSGNTIYF	15	TRBV28	TRBJ1-3	NA	NA
TGTGCCAGCAGTGAACCCGCCCGGGGGGGCAACACTGAAGCTTTCTTT	CASSEPARGGNTEAFF	16	TRBV6-1	TRBJ1-1	NA	NA
TGTGCCAGCATTCGACAGGGGTCCACTGAAGCTTTCTTT	CASIRQGSTEAFF	13	TRBV27	TRBJ1-1	TRBD1	NA
TGCAGCGTTGAAGATGGGGACAGGGGGCGAGTCTCTGGAAACACCATATATTTT	CSVEDGDRGRVSGNTIYF	18	TRBV29-1	TRBJ1-3	TRBD1	once
TGTGCCACCAGAGCCGAGGATTTCTCCTACAATGAGCAGTTCTTC	CATRAEDFSYNEQFF	15	TRBV15	TRBJ2-1	NA	NA
TGTGCCAGTAGTCTCTCCTCCAGGGGGACTAATGAAAAACTGTTTTTT	CASSLSSRGTNEKLFF	16	TRBV19	TRBJ1-4	TRBD1	NA
TGTGCCAGCTCACAGGGGCTGGGTCAAAACACTGAAGCTTTCTTT	CASSQGLGQNTEAFF	15	TRBV18	TRBJ1-1	NA	NA
TGTGCCAGCAGCCCCCTCCTAGCGGGAGGGTCCTACAATGAGCAGTTCTTC	CASSPLLAGGSYNEQFF	17	TRBV3-1/TRBV3-2	TRBJ2-1	TRBD2	NA
TGTGCCTGGAGTGTAAAGTCTCCCGGACTCTATAATTCACCCCTCCACTTT	CAWSVKSPGLYNSPLHF	17	TRBV30	TRBJ1-6	NA	NA
TGTGCCAGCAGTTTATCTCCTCCTGGGCTCGAGCAGTACTTC	CASSLSPPGLEQYF	14	TRBV27	TRBJ2-7	NA	NA
TGCGCTTCAGGGGCTCTCTATGGCTACACCTTC	CASGALYGYTF	11	TRBV5-4	TRBJ1-2	NA	once
TGTGCCAGTAGGCCAGGCGGACAGGCCTCTGGAAACACCATATATTTT	CASRPGGQASGNTIYF	16	TRBV19	TRBJ1-3	TRBD1	NA
TGTGCCAGCAGCCTAGCGGGAGGTGGGTACAATGAGCAGTTCTTC	CASSLAGGGYNEQFF	15	TRBV5-4	TRBJ2-1	TRBD2	once
TGTGCCAGCTCACCACTAACCGGGACTAGCTACAATGAGCAGTTCTTC	CASSPLTGTSYNEQFF	16	TRBV18	TRBJ2-1	TRBD2	NA
TGTGCCAGCAGCGGTAAAGAGCAGTTCTTC	CASSGKEQFF	10	TRBV9	TRBJ2-1	NA	once
TGTGCCAGCAGCCCTAGCGGGGGGTTTTCGGACAATGAGCAGTTCTTC	CASSPSGGFSDNEQFF	16	TRBV6-4	TRBJ2-1	TRBD2	NA
TGTGCCAGCTCACCAGATCAGCCAGGGGCTGGGGCCAACGTCCTGACTTTC	CASSPDQPGAGANVLTF	17	TRBV18	TRBJ2-6	NA	NA
TGTGCCTGGAGTCTGCAGGGGGTTCCTACAGATACGCAGTATTTT	CAWSLQGVPTDTQYF	15	TRBV30	TRBJ2-3	TRBD1	NA
TGTGCCTGGGGCGGGACTAGCGGGAGCAATGAGCAGTTCTTC	CAWGGTSGSNEQFF	14	TRBV30	TRBJ2-1	TRBD2	many
TGTGCCACCGGACAGGGGAACCGTGGCTACACCTTC	CATGQGNRGYTF	12	TRBV19	TRBJ1-2	TRBD1	NA
TGCGCCAGCAGCTTGGATCCAGGGAAGGTGTCACCCCTCCACTTT	CASSLDPGKVSPLHF	15	TRBV5-1	TRBJ1-6	NA	NA
TGTGCCAGCAGCCAAGATTTCGGGGGGAGTGAAAAACTGTTTTTT	CASSQDFGGSEKLFF	15	TRBV3-1/TRBV3-2	TRBJ1-4	NA	NA
TGCGCCAGCAGTGTAGGCGGGAACACTGAAGCTTTCTTT	CASSVGGNTEAFF	13	TRBV10-1	TRBJ1-1	NA	NA
TGCGCCAGCAGCCCACAGGGCCTGGGGAATCAGCCCCAGCATTTT	CASSPQGLGNQPQHF	15	TRBV5-1	TRBJ1-5	NA	NA
TGTGCCAGCAGCTGGAAGGAGCAGGGGCCCGATTCACCCCTCCACTTT	CASSWKEQGPDSPLHF	16	TRBV5-5	TRBJ1-6	NA	NA
TGTGCCAGCAGTTCTGACCCAGGGGGGTCAGCGGAGACCCAGTACTTC	CASSSDPGGSAETQYF	16	TRBV27	TRBJ2-5	NA	NA
TGCAGTGCTAGTTCGGACACTGAAGCTTTCTTT	CSASSDTEAFF	11	TRBV20-1	TRBJ1-1	NA	NA
TGCGCCAGCAGCCAACTCGCGTCCGCAACGGGACAAAGCTCCTACAATGAGCAGTTCTTC	CASSQLASATGQSSYNEQFF	20	TRBV4-1	TRBJ2-1	NA	NA
TGTGCCAGCAGCCAAGATCGGCAAAGGGGAGGGGAAAAACTGTTTTTT	CASSQDRQRGGEKLFF	16	TRBV4-2	TRBJ1-4	NA	NA